This TCR beta chain was identified during a study of T cells in tumors and immune-related adverse events. Germline V CDR1 and CDR2: WNHNN, SYGVQD (reference sequence). There are 17 residues in the CDR3. Trimming took 4 bases from V and 6 from J, leaving 23 bases between them. Repertoires were generated with immunoSEQ multiplex PCR, while TCRdb's copy carries only in-frame clones and drops some. The profile shows approximately 600 clones, 70% to 90% of them singletons. Here the sequenced sample was tumor tissue, taken from a patient treated with anti-PD-1 therapy. V is TRBV10-1 and J is TRBJ2-3; no firm D call. The sequence was collected from a female donor with metastatic renal cell carcinoma. The CDR3 here is CASSGSLTRTIEDTQYF. CDR3 nucleotides: TGCGCCAGCAGTGGGTCCTTGACCCGGACGATCGAGGATACGCAGTATTTT.